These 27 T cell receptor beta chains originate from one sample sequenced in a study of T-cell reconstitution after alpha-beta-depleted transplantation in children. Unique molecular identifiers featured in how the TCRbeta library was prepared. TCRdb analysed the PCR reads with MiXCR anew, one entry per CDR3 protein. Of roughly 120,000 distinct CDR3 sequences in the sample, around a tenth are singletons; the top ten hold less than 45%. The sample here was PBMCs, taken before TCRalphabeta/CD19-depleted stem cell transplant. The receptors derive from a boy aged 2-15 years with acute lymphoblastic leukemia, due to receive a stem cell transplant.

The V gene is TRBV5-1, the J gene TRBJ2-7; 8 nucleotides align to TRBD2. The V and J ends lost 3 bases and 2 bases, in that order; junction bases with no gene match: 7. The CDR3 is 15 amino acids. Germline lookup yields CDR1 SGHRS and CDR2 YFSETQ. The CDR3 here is CASSSTSGIPYEQYF. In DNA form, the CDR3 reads TGCGCCAGCAGCTCTACTAGCGGTATACCCTACGAGCAGTACTTC. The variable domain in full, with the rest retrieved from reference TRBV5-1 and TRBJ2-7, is KAGVTQTPRYLIKTRGQQVTLSCSPISGHRSVSWYQQTPGQGLQFLFEYFSETQRNKGNFPGRFSGRQFSNSRSEMNVSTLELGDSALYLCASSSTSGIPYEQYFGPGTRLTVT.

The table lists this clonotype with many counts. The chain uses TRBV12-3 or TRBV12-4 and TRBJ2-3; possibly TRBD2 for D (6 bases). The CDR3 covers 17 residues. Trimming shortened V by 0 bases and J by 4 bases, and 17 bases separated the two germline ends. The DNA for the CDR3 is TGTGCCAGCAGTTTAGCCGGGGTAGCGGTTTGGGCAGATACGCAGTATTTT. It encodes CASSLAGVAVWADTQYF.

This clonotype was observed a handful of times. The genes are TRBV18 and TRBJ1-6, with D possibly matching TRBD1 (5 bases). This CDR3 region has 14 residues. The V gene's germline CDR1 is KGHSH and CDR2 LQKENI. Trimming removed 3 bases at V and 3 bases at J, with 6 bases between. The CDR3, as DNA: TGTGCCAGCTCACCCGACAGCTATAATTCACCCCTCCACTTT. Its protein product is CASSPDSYNSPLHF.

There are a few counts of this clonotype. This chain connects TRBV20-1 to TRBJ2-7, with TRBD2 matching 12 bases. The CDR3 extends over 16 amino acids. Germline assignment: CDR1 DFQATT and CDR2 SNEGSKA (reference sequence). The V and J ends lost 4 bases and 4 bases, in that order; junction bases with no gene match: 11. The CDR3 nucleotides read TGCAGTGCTAAGACTAGCGGGAGATTTCGGCCTTACGAGCAGTACTTC. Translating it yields CSAKTSGRFRPYEQYF.

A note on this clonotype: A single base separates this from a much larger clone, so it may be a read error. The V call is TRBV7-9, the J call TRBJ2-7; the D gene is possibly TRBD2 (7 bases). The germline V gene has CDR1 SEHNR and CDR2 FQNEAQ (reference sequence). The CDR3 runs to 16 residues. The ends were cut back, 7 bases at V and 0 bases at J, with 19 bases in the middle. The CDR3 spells CASTTSGDKGSYEQYF. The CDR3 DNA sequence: TGTGCCAGCACCACAAGCGGGGACAAGGGCTCCTACGAGCAGTACTTC.

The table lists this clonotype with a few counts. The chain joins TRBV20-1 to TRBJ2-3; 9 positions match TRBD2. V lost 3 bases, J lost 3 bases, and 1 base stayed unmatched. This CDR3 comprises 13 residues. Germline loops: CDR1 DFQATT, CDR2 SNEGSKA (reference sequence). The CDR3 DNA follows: TGCAGTGCTAGCACTAGCGGGACAGATACGCAGTATTTT. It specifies CSASTSGTDTQYF.

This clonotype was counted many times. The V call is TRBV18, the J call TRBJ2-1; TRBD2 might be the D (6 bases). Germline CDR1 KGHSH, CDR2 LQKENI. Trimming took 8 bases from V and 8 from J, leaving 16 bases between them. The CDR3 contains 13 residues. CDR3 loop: CASTRAPGDEQFF. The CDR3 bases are TGTGCCAGCACAAGAGCCCCGGGGGATGAGCAGTTCTTC.

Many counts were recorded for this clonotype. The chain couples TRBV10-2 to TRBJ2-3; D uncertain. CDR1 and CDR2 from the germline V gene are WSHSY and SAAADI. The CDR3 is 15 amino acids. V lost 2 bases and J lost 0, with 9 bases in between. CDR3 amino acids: CASSEAAASTDTQYF. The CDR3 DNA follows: TGCGCCAGCAGTGAGGCGGCAGCTAGCACAGATACGCAGTATTTT.

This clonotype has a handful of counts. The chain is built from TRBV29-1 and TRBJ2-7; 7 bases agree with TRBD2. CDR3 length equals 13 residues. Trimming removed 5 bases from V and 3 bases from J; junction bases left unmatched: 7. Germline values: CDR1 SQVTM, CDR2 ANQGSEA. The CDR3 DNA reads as TGCAGCGTTCGGAACACGGGAGGCTACGAGCAGTACTTC. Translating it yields CSVRNTGGYEQYF.

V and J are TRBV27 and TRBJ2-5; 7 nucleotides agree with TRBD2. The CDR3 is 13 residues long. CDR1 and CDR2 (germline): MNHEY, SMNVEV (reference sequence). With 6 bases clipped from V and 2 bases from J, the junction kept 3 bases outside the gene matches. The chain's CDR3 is CASRTSSQETQYF. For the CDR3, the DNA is TGTGCCAGCAGGACTAGCTCTCAAGAGACCCAGTACTTC.

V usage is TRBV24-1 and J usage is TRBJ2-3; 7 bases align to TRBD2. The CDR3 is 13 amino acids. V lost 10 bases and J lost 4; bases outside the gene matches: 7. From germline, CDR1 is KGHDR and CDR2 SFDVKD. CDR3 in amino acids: CATGAGVADTQYF. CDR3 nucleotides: TGTGCCACGGGCGCGGGAGTAGCAGATACGCAGTATTTT.

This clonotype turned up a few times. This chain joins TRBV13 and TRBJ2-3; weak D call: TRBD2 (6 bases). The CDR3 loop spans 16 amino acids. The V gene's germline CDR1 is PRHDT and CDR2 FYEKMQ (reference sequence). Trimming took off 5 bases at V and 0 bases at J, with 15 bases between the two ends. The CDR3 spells CASSPWDSYSTDTQYF. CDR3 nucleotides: TGTGCCAGCAGCCCGTGGGACTCCTATAGCACAGATACGCAGTATTTT.

CDR3 DNA: TGTGCCAGCAGCTCCTCAACCCGGGACAGACCCTACGAGCAGTACTTC. This sequence encodes CASSSSTRDRPYEQYF. The J gene is TRBJ2-7, the V gene TRBV7-9; the match to TRBD1 covers 7 bases. The germline V gene encodes CDR1 SEHNR and CDR2 FQNEAQ (reference sequence). The J segment lost 2 bases and the V segment lost 4 bases, leaving 11 bases of the junction unmatched. The CDR3 is made up of 16 amino acids.

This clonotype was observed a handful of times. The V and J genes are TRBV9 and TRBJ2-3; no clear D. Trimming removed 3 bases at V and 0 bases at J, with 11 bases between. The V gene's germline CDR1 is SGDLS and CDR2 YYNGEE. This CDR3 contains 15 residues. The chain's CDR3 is CASSGEGISTDTQYF. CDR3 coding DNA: TGTGCCAGCAGCGGAGAAGGGATTAGCACAGATACGCAGTATTTT.

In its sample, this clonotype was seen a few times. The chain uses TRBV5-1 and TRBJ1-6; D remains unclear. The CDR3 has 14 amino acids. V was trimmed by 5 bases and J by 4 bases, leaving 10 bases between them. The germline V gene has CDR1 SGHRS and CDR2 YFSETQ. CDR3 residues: CASRERGYNSPLHF. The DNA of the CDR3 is TGCGCCAGCAGGGAGCGGGGTTATAATTCACCCCTCCACTTT.

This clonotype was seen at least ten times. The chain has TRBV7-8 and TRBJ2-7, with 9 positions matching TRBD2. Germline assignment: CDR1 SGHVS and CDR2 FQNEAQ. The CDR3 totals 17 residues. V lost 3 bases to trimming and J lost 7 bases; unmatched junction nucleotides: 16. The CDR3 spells CASSFRSGRTGRGEQYF. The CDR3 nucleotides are TGTGCCAGCAGCTTCCGAAGCGGGAGGACGGGAAGGGGGGAGCAGTACTTC.

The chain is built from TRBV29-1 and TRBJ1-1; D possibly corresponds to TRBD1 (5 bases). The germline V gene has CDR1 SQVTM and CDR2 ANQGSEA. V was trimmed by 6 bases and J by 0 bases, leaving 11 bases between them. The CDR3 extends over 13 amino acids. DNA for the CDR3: TGCAGCGTGCAGGGACGGCTGAACACTGAAGCTTTCTTT. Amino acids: CSVQGRLNTEAFF.

The CDR3 spells CASSLNTGGGHYEQYF. The CDR3 DNA reads TGCGCCAGCAGCTTAAATACAGGGGGCGGGCACTACGAGCAGTACTTC. The gene calls are TRBV5-1 and TRBJ2-7; TRBD1 aligns across 9 bases. In germline, CDR1 is SGHRS, CDR2 YFSETQ. The CDR3 has 16 residues. The V gene end was trimmed by 2 bases and the J gene end by 3 bases; junction bases not matched to a gene: 9.

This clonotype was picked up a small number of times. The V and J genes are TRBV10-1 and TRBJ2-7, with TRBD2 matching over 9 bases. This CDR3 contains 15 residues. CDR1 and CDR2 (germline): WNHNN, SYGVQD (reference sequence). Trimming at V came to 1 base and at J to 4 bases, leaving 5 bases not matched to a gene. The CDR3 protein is CASSEFSSGEYEQYF. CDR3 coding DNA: TGCGCCAGCAGTGAGTTCTCTAGCGGGGAATACGAGCAGTACTTC.

CDR3 DNA sequence: TGTGCCAGCAGCCCCGTATCCTCCTACGAGCAGTACTTC. Translating it yields CASSPVSSYEQYF. This chain joins TRBV14 and TRBJ2-7, with D uncertain. CDR1 is SGHDN, CDR2 FVKESK, per germline. V lost 4 bases, J lost 0 bases, and 7 bases lay in between. This CDR3 region has 13 residues.

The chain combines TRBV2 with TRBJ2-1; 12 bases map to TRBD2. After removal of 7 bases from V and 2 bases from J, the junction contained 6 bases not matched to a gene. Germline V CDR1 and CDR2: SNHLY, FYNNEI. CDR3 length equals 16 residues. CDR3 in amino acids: CASTFLAGGTYNEQFF. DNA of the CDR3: TGTGCCAGCACTTTCCTAGCGGGAGGGACCTACAATGAGCAGTTCTTC.

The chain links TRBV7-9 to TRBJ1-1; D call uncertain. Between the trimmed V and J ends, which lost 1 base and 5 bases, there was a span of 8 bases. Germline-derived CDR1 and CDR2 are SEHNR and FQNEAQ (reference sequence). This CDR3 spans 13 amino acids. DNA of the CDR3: TGTGCCAGCAGCTTAGTTATAGAGACTGAAGCTTTCTTT. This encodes CASSLVIETEAFF.

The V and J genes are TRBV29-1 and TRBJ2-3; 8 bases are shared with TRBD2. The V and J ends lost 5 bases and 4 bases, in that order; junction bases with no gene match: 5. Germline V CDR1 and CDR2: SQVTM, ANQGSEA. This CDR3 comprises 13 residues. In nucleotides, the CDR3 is TGCAGCGTTATTCCAGCGGGGGCAGATACGCAGTATTTT. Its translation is CSVIPAGADTQYF.

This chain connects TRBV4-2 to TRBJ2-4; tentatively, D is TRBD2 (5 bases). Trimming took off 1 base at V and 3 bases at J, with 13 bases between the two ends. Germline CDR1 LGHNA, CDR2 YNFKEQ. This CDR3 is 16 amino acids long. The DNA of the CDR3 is TGTGCCAGCAGCCAAGTCCGGGATTGGGGCAAAAACATTCAGTACTTC. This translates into CASSQVRDWGKNIQYF.

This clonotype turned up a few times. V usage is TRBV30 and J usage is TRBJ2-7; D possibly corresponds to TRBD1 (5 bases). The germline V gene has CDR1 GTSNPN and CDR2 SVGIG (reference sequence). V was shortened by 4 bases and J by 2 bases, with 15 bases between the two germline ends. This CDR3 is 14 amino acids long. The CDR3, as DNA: TGTGCCTGGAACCCCGCAGGGCCAACCTACGAGCAGTACTTC. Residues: CAWNPAGPTYEQYF. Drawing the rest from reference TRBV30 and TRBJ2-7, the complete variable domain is SQTIHQWPATLVQPVGSPLSLECTVEGTSNPNLYWYRQAAGRGLQLLFYSVGIGQISSEVPQNLSASRPQDRQFILSSKKLLLSDSGFYLCAWNPAGPTYEQYFGPGTRLTVT.

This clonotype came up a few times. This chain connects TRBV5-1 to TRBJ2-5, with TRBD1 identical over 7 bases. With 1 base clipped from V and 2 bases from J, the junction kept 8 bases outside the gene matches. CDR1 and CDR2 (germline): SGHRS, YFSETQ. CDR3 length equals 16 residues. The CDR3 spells CASSLMSGRGQETQYF. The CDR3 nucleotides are TGCGCCAGCAGCTTGATGAGTGGCAGGGGGCAAGAGACCCAGTACTTC.

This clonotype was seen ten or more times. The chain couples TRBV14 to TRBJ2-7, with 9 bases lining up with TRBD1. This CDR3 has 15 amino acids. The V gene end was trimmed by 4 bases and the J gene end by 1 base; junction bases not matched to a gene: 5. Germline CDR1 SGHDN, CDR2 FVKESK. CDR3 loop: CASSRSGQGSYEQYF. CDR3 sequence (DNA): TGTGCCAGCAGCCGGTCCGGACAGGGGTCCTACGAGCAGTACTTC.